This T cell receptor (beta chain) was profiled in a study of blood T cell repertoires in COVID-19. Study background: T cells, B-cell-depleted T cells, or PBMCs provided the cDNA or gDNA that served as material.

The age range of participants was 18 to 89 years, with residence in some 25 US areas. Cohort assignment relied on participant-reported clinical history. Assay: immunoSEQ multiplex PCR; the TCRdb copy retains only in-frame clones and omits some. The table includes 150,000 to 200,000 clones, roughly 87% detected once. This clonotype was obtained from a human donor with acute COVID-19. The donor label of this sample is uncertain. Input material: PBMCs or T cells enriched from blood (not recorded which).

The CDR3 DNA reads as TGTGCCAGCAGTTCCAGTCTAGCAGCATACAATGAGCAGTTCTTC. This encodes CASSSSLAAYNEQFF. The genes are TRBV27 and TRBJ2-1; maybe TRBD2 (5 bases). CDR3 length: 15 residues. In germline, CDR1 is MNHEY, CDR2 SMNVEV (reference sequence). V gave up 4 bases and J gave up 4 bases, with 14 bases separating them.